Listed below are T cell receptor beta chains from one sample, sequenced in a study of sequential checkpoint blockade in melanoma. The data were produced by immunoSEQ multiplex PCR, yet TCRdb's version contains in-frame clones alone and is incomplete. The sample records 13,000 or so clones, about three quarters being singletons. The sample in question was CD8+ T cells sorted from blood (inferred from file names), obtained from a patient given nivolumab and ipilimumab in sequence. The receptors stem from a human donor with melanoma. Each CDR3 is given with its conserved first and last residue. Fields, in order: J gene, D gene, clone size, V gene, CDR3 protein, CDR3 DNA. The D gene is left open where the match is weak. Size is stated for part of the rows, as once, few or many counts, or as a class when the clone is expanded.

>TRBJ1-2|NA|NA|TRBV19
CASSIEASFNYGYTF
TGTGCCAGTAGTATAGAGGCCAGTTTTAACTATGGCTACACCTTC
>TRBJ2-7|NA|NA|TRBV7-9
CASSSGDSYEQYF
TGTGCCAGCAGTTCAGGCGACTCCTACGAGCAGTACTTC
>TRBJ2-4|TRBD2|NA|TRBV10-3
CAISESQAGLAKNIQYF
TGTGCCATCAGTGAGTCTCAAGCGGGACTAGCCAAAAACATTCAGTACTTC
>TRBJ2-2|NA|NA|TRBV6-6
CASTGGELFF
TGTGCCAGCACCGGGGGGGAGCTGTTTTTT
>TRBJ2-1|NA|NA|TRBV29-1
CSVEHPGWPYNEQFF
TGCAGCGTTGAACACCCAGGGTGGCCCTACAATGAGCAGTTCTTC
>TRBJ2-1|TRBD2|NA|TRBV7-6
CASSLTASGGAGEQFF
TGTGCCAGCAGCTTGACCGCTAGCGGGGGGGCAGGTGAGCAGTTCTTC
>TRBJ1-1|TRBD1|once|TRBV19
CASSIGNRDRGIGNTEAFF
TGTGCCAGTAGTATTGGAAACCGGGACAGGGGAATTGGGAACACTGAAGCTTTCTTT
>TRBJ2-1|TRBD2|NA|TRBV13
CASSLRGAGGVNEQFF
TGTGCCAGCAGCTTACGTGGGGCGGGGGGCGTCAATGAGCAGTTCTTC
>TRBJ2-6|NA|NA|TRBV30
CAWSVPNGGANVLTF
TGTGCCTGGAGTGTTCCCAACGGTGGGGCCAACGTCCTGACTTTC
>TRBJ2-3|TRBD2|once|TRBV4-3
CASSLREGRVDTQYF
TGCGCCAGCAGCCTCCGGGAGGGCCGGGTAGATACGCAGTATTTT
>TRBJ1-4|NA|NA|TRBV25-1
CASSEAGTLNEKLFF
TGTGCCAGCAGTGAAGCCGGGACACTTAATGAAAAACTGTTTTTT
>TRBJ2-1|NA|NA|TRBV11-3
CASSSLKEEHNEQFF
TGTGCCAGCAGCTCTCTGAAGGAGGAACACAATGAGCAGTTCTTC
>TRBJ2-3|TRBD2|NA|TRBV6-6
CASSTLGLAGYTQYF
TGTGCCAGCAGTACCCTCGGACTAGCGGGCTATACGCAGTATTTT
>TRBJ2-1|TRBD1|NA|TRBV5-6
CASSPRTRGNNEQFF
TGTGCCAGCAGCCCTCGGACCAGGGGGAACAATGAGCAGTTCTTC
>TRBJ1-1|TRBD1|NA|TRBV5-1
CASSSGQGTEAFF
TGCGCCAGCAGCTCGGGACAGGGAACTGAAGCTTTCTTT
>TRBJ2-1|TRBD1|NA|TRBV29-1
CSGRDRSSYNEQFF
TGCAGCGGCAGGGACAGGAGCTCCTACAATGAGCAGTTCTTC
>TRBJ2-7|TRBD2|NA|TRBV6-1
CASSSLAGGYDEQYF
TGTGCCAGCAGTTCCCTAGCGGGAGGCTACGACGAGCAGTACTTC
>TRBJ2-3|NA|NA|TRBV5-6
CASSLELSADTQYF
TGTGCCAGCAGCTTGGAACTAAGCGCAGATACGCAGTATTTT
>TRBJ2-3|NA|NA|TRBV11-2
CASSLGRAADTQYF
TGTGCCAGCAGCTTAGGGAGGGCGGCAGATACGCAGTATTTT
>TRBJ2-5|NA|NA|TRBV2
CAAWRVAGPQETQYF
TGTGCCGCGTGGAGAGTTGCGGGCCCGCAAGAGACCCAGTACTTC
>TRBJ1-2|TRBD1|few|TRBV7-9
CASSLGTANYGYTF
TGTGCCAGCAGCCTGGGGACAGCTAACTATGGCTACACCTTC
>TRBJ2-2|NA|NA|TRBV9
CASQNTGELFF
TGTGCCAGTCAGAACACCGGGGAGCTGTTTTTT
>TRBJ2-7|NA|NA|TRBV2
CASTHSRLYEQYF
TGTGCCAGCACCCACAGCAGGCTGTACGAGCAGTACTTC
>TRBJ1-6|TRBD1|NA|TRBV29-1
CSVATGDSSYNSPLHF
TGCAGCGTAGCGACAGGGGACAGCTCCTATAATTCACCCCTCCACTTT
>TRBJ2-1|TRBD2|medium-sized|TRBV4-3
CASSQGVAGEYNEQFF
TGCGCCAGCAGCCAAGGGGTAGCGGGAGAGTACAATGAGCAGTTCTTC
>TRBJ2-1|TRBD2|few|TRBV5-4
CASRSGTSGRGSYNEQFF
TGTGCCAGCAGATCCGGGACTAGCGGGAGAGGTTCCTACAATGAGCAGTTCTTC
>TRBJ1-5|TRBD1|once|TRBV27
CASSLGTGAINQPQHF
TGTGCCAGCAGTTTAGGGACAGGGGCGATCAATCAGCCCCAGCATTTT
>TRBJ2-1|NA|NA|TRBV7-8
CASSGGRGGYNEQFF
TGTGCCAGCAGCGGCGGGCGGGGTGGGTACAATGAGCAGTTCTTC
>TRBJ2-7|NA|NA|TRBV30
CAWSVSPPGRTYEQYF
TGTGCCTGGAGTGTAAGCCCCCCCGGGAGAACCTACGAGCAGTACTTC
>TRBJ2-5|NA|once|TRBV7-2
CAGSYSPGTQYF
TGTGCCGGCAGCTATTCCCCGGGAACCCAGTACTTC
>TRBJ1-1|NA|NA|TRBV20-1
CSAETGGAFF
TGCAGTGCCGAGACTGGCGGAGCTTTCTTT
>TRBJ2-5|TRBD2|few|TRBV19
CASSTPIGTSEQETQYF
TGTGCCAGTAGTACCCCGATCGGGACTAGCGAACAAGAGACCCAGTACTTC
>TRBJ2-7|NA|NA|TRBV30
CAWSVHAREQYF
TGTGCCTGGAGCGTTCACGCGCGCGAGCAGTACTTC